This T cell receptor (beta chain) was recorded in a study of cytomegalovirus exposure and HLA in healthy donors. A multiplex PCR was run with 60 Vbeta primers and 13 Jbeta primers. Data came from immunoSEQ multiplex PCR; TCRdb stores just in-frame clones and leaves some out. The sample has 90,000 to 130,000 clones; about 80% are singletons. Study results and limitations: When a later analysis was performed, an Asian-associated ancestry cluster reportedly had fewer N-insertions than the roughly 730-donor mean. For most TCR beta V segments, an earlier analysis put the productive rate at about 87% or about 30% of the time. The listing of approximately 160 TCR beta chains classed them as cytomegalovirus-associated.

About this clone: Antigen specificity is unknown.

Germline lookup yields CDR1 LNHDA and CDR2 SQIVND (reference sequence). The CDR3 length is 13 residues. V dropped 0 bases and J dropped 6 bases, with 9 bases sitting between them. The chain uses TRBV19 and TRBJ2-7; D is undetermined. The sequence came from a woman aged 55-75 years in good health and CMV-seropositive. Sequencing used PBMCs. CDR3 protein: CASSIEAISEQYF. CDR3 nucleotide sequence: TGTGCCAGTAGTATAGAGGCAATCTCCGAGCAGTACTTC.